One sample yielded the 19 T cell receptor beta chains listed below, sequenced in a study of blood T cell repertoires in COVID-19. Here immunoSEQ multiplex PCR was the method, and the copy in TCRdb shows in-frame clones only, minus some. Among approximately 490,000 clones, approximately 90% were seen once, and the ten largest hold 0.7%. The sequenced sample was PBMCs or T cells enriched from blood (not recorded which). The receptor set was obtained from a young woman who had recovered from COVID-19.

This chain connects TRBV28 to TRBJ2-1, with 7 bases identical to TRBD2. V shed 5 bases and J 6 bases; nucleotides not matched to a gene: 10. In germline, CDR1 is MDHEN, CDR2 SYDVKM. The CDR3 is 15 residues long. The CDR3 is CASSNAGDLGNEQFF. Here the CDR3 DNA reads TGTGCCAGCAGTAACGCGGGGGATCTGGGCAATGAGCAGTTCTTC.

This chain connects TRBV5-1 to TRBJ2-2, with 7 bases identical to TRBD2. The ends lost 4 bases at V and 2 bases at J; junction bases unmatched: 8. CDR3 length: 16 residues. Germline V lookup: CDR1 SGHRS, CDR2 YFSETQ. The CDR3 DNA sequence: TGCGCCAGCAGCCCTATCCCTAGCGGTAACACCGGGGAGCTGTTTTTT. Amino acid sequence: CASSPIPSGNTGELFF. Full variable domain (missing parts from reference TRBV5-1 and TRBJ2-2): KAGVTQTPRYLIKTRGQQVTLSCSPISGHRSVSWYQQTPGQGLQFLFEYFSETQRNKGNFPGRFSGRQFSNSRSEMNVSTLELGDSALYLCASSPIPSGNTGELFFGEGSRLTVL.

This clone was detected only a few times. The genes are TRBV6-5 and TRBJ1-3; D is undetermined. This CDR3 contains 15 residues. Germline values: CDR1 MNHEY, CDR2 SVGAGI. Between the trimmed V and J ends, which lost 10 bases and 2 bases, there was a span of 18 bases. The CDR3 sequence: CATLRGGNPGNTIYF. The CDR3 coding sequence is TGTGCCACCCTCCGAGGAGGGAATCCTGGAAACACCATATATTTT.

This chain uses TRBV7-3 with TRBJ2-6, with D maybe TRBD1 (5 bases). This CDR3 has 17 residues. V shed 1 base and J shed 2 bases, with 12 bases lying between them. Germline loops: CDR1 SGHTA, CDR2 FQGTGA. The CDR3 loop reads CASSLNRQGAGANVLTF. The CDR3, as DNA: TGTGCCAGCAGCTTAAACCGTCAAGGGGCTGGGGCCAACGTCCTGACTTTC.

This clone has just one count. V is TRBV29-1 and J is TRBJ1-1; D is uncertain. Germline V CDR1 and CDR2: SQVTM, ANQGSEA. The V gene lost 5 bases and the J gene lost 4 bases, with 11 bases spanning the gap. This CDR3 has 12 amino acids. CDR3 residues: CSVQSGGTEAFF. The CDR3 DNA follows: TGCAGCGTTCAATCAGGAGGCACTGAAGCTTTCTTT.

This chain connects TRBV5-4 to TRBJ1-2; the D is unclear. V was shortened by 4 bases and J by 6 bases, with 13 bases between the two germline ends. The length of the CDR3 is 13 residues. Germline V gene data show CDR1 as SGHNT and CDR2 as YYREEE (reference sequence). The CDR3 sequence is CASSLETEDGYTF. DNA for the CDR3: TGTGCCAGCAGCCTCGAAACGGAGGATGGCTACACCTTC.

The chain combines TRBV28 with TRBJ1-5, with D perhaps matching TRBD1 (5 bases). Trimming took off 1 base at V and 13 bases at J, with 14 bases between the two ends. The germline gives CDR1 MDHEN, CDR2 SYDVKM. This CDR3 has 13 residues. The CDR3 DNA reads TGTGCCAGCAGTTTATCCTCAGGGTTCAATCAGCATTTT. Amino acids: CASSLSSGFNQHF. Full variable domain (missing parts from reference TRBV28 and TRBJ1-5): DVKVTQSSRYLVKRTGEKVFLECVQDMDHENMFWYRQDPGLGLRLIYFSYDVKMKEKGDIPEGYSVSREKKERFSLILESASTNQTSMYLCASSLSSGFNQHFGDGTRLSIL.

J is TRBJ1-4 and V is TRBV4-2, with a tentative D call TRBD1 (6 bases). V shed 4 bases and J shed 0 bases, with 18 bases lying between them. The CDR3 sequence is 18 residues long. Germline CDR1 and CDR2: LGHNA and YNFKEQ. CDR3: CASSPQGRGGATNEKLFF. CDR3 bases: TGTGCCAGCAGCCCTCAGGGCAGGGGAGGGGCAACTAATGAAAAACTGTTTTTT.

This chain links TRBV5-6 with TRBJ2-5, with 9 positions matching TRBD2. Germline V gene sequence: CDR1 SGHDT, CDR2 YYEEEE. The CDR3 extends over 16 amino acids. The V and J ends lost 4 bases and 1 base, in that order; junction bases with no gene match: 8. CDR3 amino acids: CASSPISGGPQETQYF. The CDR3 DNA reads TGTGCCAGCAGCCCCATCAGCGGGGGGCCCCAAGAGACCCAGTACTTC.

The V gene is TRBV10-3, the J gene TRBJ1-1; 7 nucleotides agree with TRBD1. The CDR3 contains 16 residues. Germline CDR1 reads ENHRY; CDR2 reads SYGVKD. The J segment lost 0 bases and the V segment lost 10 bases, leaving 14 bases of the junction unmatched. The CDR3 reads CATKAPGQRLNTEAFF. The CDR3 DNA reads as TGTGCCACAAAAGCCCCGGGACAGCGACTGAACACTGAAGCTTTCTTT.

V and J are TRBV29-1 and TRBJ2-3; 12 bases match TRBD2. The length of the CDR3 is 18 residues. Germline lookup yields CDR1 SQVTM and CDR2 ANQGSEA. With 3 bases clipped from V and 1 base from J, the junction kept 11 bases outside the gene matches. This CDR3 reads CSVEVRGLAGSGTDTQYF. The CDR3 coding sequence is TGCAGCGTTGAGGTCCGCGGACTAGCGGGGTCGGGCACAGATACGCAGTATTTT.

The chain links TRBV2 to TRBJ2-3, with no clear D. Germline CDR1 is SNHLY and CDR2 is FYNNEI. V was shortened by 8 bases and J by 2 bases, with 17 bases between the two germline ends. The CDR3 totals 15 residues. The CDR3 reads CASSPTVGLTDTQYF. Written as DNA, the CDR3 is TGTGCCAGCTCGCCGACGGTGGGCCTCACAGATACGCAGTATTTT. Together with reference TRBV2 and TRBJ2-3, the CDR3 gives the full variable domain: EPEVTQTPSHQVTQMGQEVILRCVPISNHLYFYWYRQILGQKVEFLVSFYNNEISEKSEIFDDQFSVERPDGSNFTLKIRSTKLEDSAMYFCASSPTVGLTDTQYFGPGTRLTVL.

This chain links TRBV4-2 with TRBJ2-1; a possible D gene is TRBD2 (6 bases). Trimming shortened V by 0 bases and J by 6 bases, and 12 bases separated the two germline ends. Germline CDR1 LGHNA, CDR2 YNFKEQ. This CDR3 is 15 amino acids long. The CDR3 coding sequence is TGTGCCAGCAGCCAAGATGGGACTTGGGCCAATGAGCAGTTCTTC. Translated, it gives CASSQDGTWANEQFF.

As to this clone: The same CDR3 is also encoded by other DNA sequences in this sample. The chain joins TRBV28 to TRBJ2-5; D may be TRBD1 (6 bases). Trimming stripped 3 bases from V and 5 bases from J, with 10 bases between. Germline V gene lookup returns CDR1 MDHEN and CDR2 SYDVKM. CDR3 length equals 13 residues. The CDR3 DNA reads TGTGCCAGCAGTTTCCCAGGGGATGAGACCCAGTACTTC. It translates to CASSFPGDETQYF.

The chain employs TRBV5-8 and TRBJ2-2, with D perhaps matching TRBD2 (5 bases). The germline V gene has CDR1 SGHTS and CDR2 YDEGEE. V shed 3 bases and J shed 1 base, with 13 bases lying between them. The CDR3 spans 16 residues. The CDR3 is CASSSDWTLNTGELFF. The CDR3 nucleotides read TGTGCCAGCAGCTCCGACTGGACTTTGAACACCGGGGAGCTGTTTTTT.

CDR3 DNA sequence: TGCGCCAGCACCCAGGAGGTGAACACTGAAGCTTTCTTT. Amino acids: CASTQEVNTEAFF. The V gene is TRBV5-1, the J gene TRBJ1-1; D unclear. There are 13 residues in the CDR3. Germline loops: CDR1 SGHRS, CDR2 YFSETQ. The V gene lost 6 bases and the J gene lost 0 bases, with 9 bases spanning the gap.

This chain joins TRBV19 and TRBJ2-7; D is possibly TRBD1 (6 bases). This CDR3 has 15 amino acids. Germline-derived CDR1 and CDR2 are LNHDA and SQIVND (reference sequence). V was trimmed by 10 bases and J by 2 bases, leaving 21 bases between them. The CDR3 DNA is TGTGCCACTGCTTACACAGGGACGCCGCCCTACGAGCAGTACTTC. Protein: CATAYTGTPPYEQYF.

As DNA, the CDR3 is TGTGCCAGCAGTGAACTAAACGGGGGATATCAGCCCCAGCATTTT. This encodes CASSELNGGYQPQHF. This chain joins TRBV6-1 and TRBJ1-5; D may be TRBD1 (5 bases). This CDR3 spans 15 amino acids. Germline V gene lookup returns CDR1 MNHNS and CDR2 SASEGT. Trimming pared 2 bases from V and 5 bases from J, leaving 13 bases between.

The chain carries TRBV6-1 and TRBJ2-4, with D hard to call. This CDR3 has 14 amino acids. Germline CDR1 is MNHNS and CDR2 is SASEGT. Trimming shortened V by 2 bases and J by 1 base, and 6 bases separated the two germline ends. The CDR3 region is CASSERFAKNIQYF. The DNA of the CDR3 is TGTGCCAGCAGTGAACGGTTTGCCAAAAACATTCAGTACTTC.